The 31 T cell receptor beta chains given below trace back to one sample, sequenced in a study of blood T cell repertoires in COVID-19 (TCRdb year 2020). The library was prepared using the immunoSEQ multiplex PCR assay. The source is immuneACCESS, and TCRdb retained only in-frame sequences with V and J called. Part of the clones is not carried over; for the studies checked, unresolved V genes explain less than half of this, and the remainder is unexplained. This sample gives roughly 110,000 clones in total; almost 85% of them show up just once. About 4% of the sample rests with the top ten. Sequenced: peripheral blood. The origin of the receptors is a human donor in a cohort sampled during active COVID-19.

This clone was observed a handful of times. V gene TRBV7-9 combines with J gene TRBJ2-1; D possibly corresponds to TRBD2 (6 bases). This CDR3 comprises 16 residues. V lost 5 bases to trimming and J lost 0 bases, with 14 bases between them. Germline V CDR1 and CDR2: SEHNR, FQNEAQ (reference sequence). The CDR3 region is CASSPWRGISYNEQFF. CDR3 in DNA: TGTGCCAGCAGCCCCTGGCGGGGCATCTCCTACAATGAGCAGTTCTTC.

The chain joins TRBV28 to TRBJ1-2, with 9 bases identical to TRBD1. Germline CDR1 MDHEN, CDR2 SYDVKM. V gave up 10 bases and J gave up 8 bases; unmatched junction bases: 11. This CDR3 is built from 13 residues. The CDR3 DNA reads TGTGCCACCCCGGACAGGGGAAGGGGAGGCTACACCTTC. Translated: CATPDRGRGGYTF.

The chain has TRBV18 and TRBJ2-7, with D perhaps matching TRBD1 (6 bases). This CDR3 has 13 amino acids. Germline CDR1 and CDR2: KGHSH and LQKENI. V shed 4 bases and J shed 1 base, with 8 bases lying between them. The CDR3, as DNA: TGTGCCAGCTCACTAGGACAGTCCTACGAGCAGTACTTC. Translated: CASSLGQSYEQYF.

This chain joins TRBV5-6 and TRBJ2-7; 11 nucleotides match TRBD2. The CDR3 consists of 17 residues. Germline CDR1 and CDR2: SGHDT and YYEEEE. The J segment lost 1 base and the V segment lost 0 bases, leaving 6 bases of the junction unmatched. For the CDR3, the DNA is TGTGCCAGCAGCTTGGCGCTGACTAGCGGGGCTTCCTACGAGCAGTACTTC. This encodes CASSLALTSGASYEQYF. The entire variable domain, with the rest obtained from reference TRBV5-6 and TRBJ2-7, is as follows: DAGVTQSPTHLIKTRGQQVTLRCSPKSGHDTVSWYQQALGQGPQFIFQYYEEEERQRGNFPDRFSGHQFPNYSSELNVNALLLGDSALYLCASSLALTSGASYEQYFGPGTRLTVT.

The V and J genes are TRBV5-5 and TRBJ2-7, with 9 bases aligning to TRBD1. Germline loops: CDR1 SGHKS, CDR2 YYEKEE (reference sequence). Losses at the gene ends were 5 bases for V and 5 bases for J; bases not matched to a gene: 2. This CDR3 spans 12 amino acids. CDR3: CASRRDRDEQYV. In DNA, the CDR3 is TGTGCCAGCAGGCGGGACAGGGACGAGCAGTACGTC.

This sequence joins TRBV7-3 and TRBJ2-2, with D possibly TRBD1 on 6 matching bases. CDR1 is SGHTA and CDR2 is FQGTGA in the germline V gene. The CDR3 has 13 amino acids. Trimming cost V 5 bases and J 4 bases, with 8 bases left between them. For the CDR3, the DNA is TGTGCCAGCAGCAACAGGGCCACCGGGGAGCTGTTTTTT. Amino acids: CASSNRATGELFF.

This chain links TRBV10-3 with TRBJ1-2; maybe TRBD1 (6 bases). Germline CDR1 reads ENHRY; CDR2 reads SYGVKD. V was trimmed by 7 bases and J by 10 bases, leaving 22 bases between them. CDR3 size: 14 residues. The DNA of the CDR3 is TGTGCCATCACCTCATCGTGGGACAAGGATACCTACACCTTC. It translates to CAITSSWDKDTYTF.

The chain has TRBV5-1 and TRBJ2-4; TRBD1 agrees at 9 bases. The germline V gene has CDR1 SGHRS and CDR2 YFSETQ. Losses at the gene ends were 0 bases for V and 11 bases for J; bases not matched to a gene: 9. CDR3 length: 15 amino acids. Written as DNA, the CDR3 is TGCGCCAGCAGCTTGGCCTTGGGGGACAGGGCTCTTCAGTACTTC. Translation: CASSLALGDRALQYF.

This rearrangement joins TRBV4-3 to TRBJ1-4; D is possibly TRBD1 (5 bases). The CDR3 covers 16 residues. V lost 0 bases, J lost 8 bases, and 16 bases lay in between. Germline V gives CDR1 LGHNA, CDR2 YSLEER. DNA for the CDR3: TGCGCCAGCAGCCAAGATCGGGGGATGATCCGGGAAAAACTGTTTTTT. It is translated as CASSQDRGMIREKLFF.

The rearrangement links TRBV9 to TRBJ2-2, with D perhaps matching TRBD2 (6 bases). V was cut by 4 bases and J by 5 bases, with 15 bases left in between. The CDR3 covers 15 residues. CDR1 and CDR2 from the germline V gene are SGDLS and YYNGEE. CDR3 DNA: TGTGCCAGCAGCATCCGGGGGAGTGGGACCGGGGAGCTGTTTTTT. The encoded protein is CASSIRGSGTGELFF.

The V gene is TRBV9, the J gene TRBJ2-3, with 9 bases that match TRBD2. The CDR3 totals 15 residues. Looked up from germline, CDR1 is SGDLS and CDR2 is YYNGEE. The junction had 10 bases not matched to a gene; V was cut back by 4 bases and J by 7 bases. CDR3 sequence: CASSPWGLAGNTQYF. In nucleotides, the CDR3 is TGTGCCAGCAGCCCGTGGGGACTAGCAGGTAATACGCAGTATTTT.

This clone was counted a single time. The rearrangement links TRBV28 to TRBJ2-6; the D gene is possibly TRBD1 (6 bases). CDR1 is MDHEN and CDR2 is SYDVKM in the germline V gene. This CDR3 contains 15 residues. Trimming removed 2 bases from V and 4 bases from J, with 9 bases in between. DNA for the CDR3: TGTGCCAGCAGTTTAAGGGGGTCCGGGGCCAACGTCCTGACTTTC. Protein sequence: CASSLRGSGANVLTF.

The J gene is TRBJ2-3, the V gene TRBV11-2; TRBD1 matches 8 bases. V shed 5 bases, J shed 3 bases, and the junction held 7 bases outside the gene matches. Germline CDR1 reads SGHAT; CDR2 reads FQNNGV. The CDR3 length is 15 residues. CDR3 residues: CASSLQGARTDTQYF. The CDR3 coding sequence is TGTGCCAGCAGCCTGCAGGGGGCCAGGACAGATACGCAGTATTTT.

The chain has TRBV7-2 and TRBJ2-2; 11 nucleotides match TRBD2. This CDR3 is built from 18 residues. V gave up 1 base and J gave up 6 bases; unmatched junction bases: 10. Germline V gives CDR1 SGHTA, CDR2 FQGNSA. The CDR3, as DNA: TGTGCCAGCAGCTTAGTAGTGGGACTAGCGGAGTCCTCCGGGGAGCTGTTTTTT. This gives the protein CASSLVVGLAESSGELFF.

The CDR3 DNA reads TGTGCCAGCAGCTTACAGGGGGCGCCTGGAAACACCATATATTTT. This sequence encodes CASSLQGAPGNTIYF. The chain carries TRBV7-2 and TRBJ1-3; 8 bases align to TRBD1. V shed 2 bases, J shed 2 bases, and the junction held 2 bases outside the gene matches. The CDR3 has 15 residues. Looked up from germline, CDR1 is SGHTA and CDR2 is FQGNSA.

The genes are TRBV5-4 and TRBJ1-1; TRBD1 matches at 7 bases. The CDR3 length is 16 residues. Germline-derived CDR1 and CDR2 are SGHNT and YYREEE (reference sequence). V was pared by 0 bases and J by 5 bases, with 10 bases of the junction left unmatched. CDR3 loop: CASSLEGAGSLTEAFF. The CDR3, as DNA: TGTGCCAGCAGCTTGGAGGGGGCGGGTAGCTTGACTGAAGCTTTCTTT.

The V gene is TRBV5-5, the J gene TRBJ1-5; the D gene is possibly TRBD1 (6 bases). CDR1 SGHKS and CDR2 YYEKEE come from the germline V gene (reference sequence). V was trimmed by 1 base and J by 0 bases, leaving 8 bases between them. The CDR3 runs 15 residues. The CDR3 protein is CASSLTGNSNQPQHF. CDR3 in DNA: TGTGCCAGCAGCTTGACAGGGAATAGCAATCAGCCCCAGCATTTT.

V usage is TRBV12-3 or TRBV12-4 and J usage is TRBJ2-3; no clear D. The V gene lost 7 bases and the J gene lost 3 bases, with 11 bases spanning the gap. This CDR3 is 13 amino acids long. CDR3 DNA: TGTGCCAGCACCTCATCAGGAACAGATACGCAGTATTTT. Amino acid sequence: CASTSSGTDTQYF.

The V call is TRBV19, the J call TRBJ2-1; 9 positions match TRBD2. Per the germline V gene, CDR1 is LNHDA and CDR2 is SQIVND (reference sequence). The CDR3 loop spans 17 amino acids. J lost 4 bases, V lost 5 bases, and 12 bases had no gene match. The CDR3 is CASSWFSGSRMYNEQFF. The CDR3, as DNA: TGTGCCAGTAGTTGGTTTAGCGGGAGCCGTATGTACAATGAGCAGTTCTTC.

The V call is TRBV18, the J call TRBJ2-7; 12 positions match TRBD2. CDR3 size: 15 residues. V lost 3 bases to trimming and J lost 3 bases; unmatched junction nucleotides: 3. CDR1 and CDR2 (germline): KGHSH, LQKENI. The DNA for the CDR3 is TGTGCCAGCTCACCTGGACTAGCGGGGAGCTACGAGCAGTACGTC. Translation: CASSPGLAGSYEQYV.

The V call is TRBV19, the J call TRBJ1-4; D ambiguous. The CDR3 extends over 15 amino acids. Germline V gives CDR1 LNHDA, CDR2 SQIVND (reference sequence). V was pared by 2 bases and J by 3 bases, with 10 bases between. The CDR3 DNA follows: TGTGCCAGTAGTATAACGCCAGCGCCTAATGAAAAACTGTTTTTT. It codes for CASSITPAPNEKLFF.

The chain combines TRBV19 with TRBJ2-4; 10 nucleotides line up with TRBD1. This CDR3 contains 15 residues. CDR1 and CDR2 (germline): LNHDA, SQIVND (reference sequence). V was pared by 8 bases and J by 9 bases, with 13 bases of the junction left unmatched. DNA of the CDR3: TGTGCCAGTTATCAAACCGGGACAGGGGAGCCCATTCAGTACTTC. This translates into CASYQTGTGEPIQYF.

The chain couples TRBV19 to TRBJ2-7; D unresolved. The CDR3 covers 14 residues. Germline-derived CDR1 and CDR2 are LNHDA and SQIVND (reference sequence). V was cut by 6 bases and J by 2 bases, with 14 bases left in between. This chain's CDR3 is CASRANHVPYEQYF. CDR3 sequence (DNA): TGTGCCAGTAGGGCCAATCATGTCCCCTACGAGCAGTACTTC.

As for this clone: Given the absence of the conserved phenylalanine or tryptophan at the CDR3 end, a read error is likely. Because the CDR3's place on the DNA is in doubt, the DNA is left out and the CDR3 is given as listed by TCRdb. The V gene is TRBV9, the J gene TRBJ1-4; the table gives TRBD1 as D, unverified against the DNA. The CDR3 region is 10 residues in length, termini included. Germline CDR1 is SGDLS and CDR2 is YYNGEE. The CDR3 protein is CASSFRDSKV.

J is TRBJ2-2 and V is TRBV28; TRBD1 matches at 8 bases. CDR3 length equals 14 residues. The V and J ends lost 10 bases and 6 bases, in that order; junction bases with no gene match: 10. Germline assignment: CDR1 MDHEN and CDR2 SYDVKM. This CDR3 is CATPDRDQSGELFF. The CDR3 DNA reads as TGTGCCACCCCGGACAGGGATCAATCCGGGGAGCTGTTTTTT.

This chain links TRBV2 with TRBJ2-6; no clear D. The V gene lost 7 bases and the J gene lost 0 bases, with 7 bases spanning the gap. Germline assignment: CDR1 SNHLY and CDR2 FYNNEI. The CDR3 sequence is 14 residues long. CDR3 residues: CASTGFSGANVLTF. CDR3 nucleotide sequence: TGTGCCAGCACGGGTTTCTCTGGGGCCAACGTCCTGACTTTC.

The CDR3 loop reads CAWSKGILEETQYF. CDR3 in DNA: TGTGCCTGGAGTAAGGGGATCTTGGAAGAGACCCAGTACTTC. The rearrangement joins TRBV30 to TRBJ2-5; tentative D call: TRBD1 (5 bases). This CDR3 has 14 amino acids. The germline V gene has CDR1 GTSNPN and CDR2 SVGIG (reference sequence). The V end was cut by 2 bases, the J end by 3 bases, with 13 bases between. Together with reference TRBV30 and TRBJ2-5, the CDR3 gives the full variable domain: SQTIHQWPATLVQPVGSPLSLECTVEGTSNPNLYWYRQAAGRGLQLLFYSVGIGQISSEVPQNLSASRPQDRQFILSSKKLLLSDSGFYLCAWSKGILEETQYFGPGTRLLVL.

The chain couples TRBV27 to TRBJ2-7; no definite D call. The CDR3 covers 14 residues. Germline V gives CDR1 MNHEY, CDR2 SMNVEV (reference sequence). V was cut by 5 bases and J by 2 bases, with 13 bases left in between. DNA of the CDR3: TGTGCCAGCAGTCTAACGACTGGTACCTACGAGCAGTACTTC. It translates to CASSLTTGTYEQYF.

V usage is TRBV28 and J usage is TRBJ1-5; maybe TRBD1 (6 bases). The germline V gene encodes CDR1 MDHEN and CDR2 SYDVKM. Trimming cost V 4 bases and J 4 bases, with 26 bases left between them. CDR3 length equals 19 residues. CDR3 residues: CASSSLGPIRDIPNQPQHF. CDR3 bases: TGTGCCAGCAGTTCATTAGGACCAATCCGGGACATCCCGAATCAGCCCCAGCATTTT.

The chain has TRBV28 and TRBJ1-1; 8 nucleotides match TRBD1. Trimming removed 3 bases from V and 7 bases from J; junction bases left unmatched: 7. The CDR3 contains 14 residues. Germline V gene lookup returns CDR1 MDHEN and CDR2 SYDVKM. CDR3 in DNA: TGTGCCAGCAGTTTTACAGGACAGGGTCTTGAAGCTTTCTTT. It specifies CASSFTGQGLEAFF.

The genes are TRBV5-1 and TRBJ1-1, with D possibly TRBD1 on 5 matching bases. The length of the CDR3 is 14 residues. The V and J ends lost 4 bases and 1 base respectively, with 11 bases between them. CDR1 and CDR2 (germline): SGHRS, YFSETQ. The CDR3 DNA reads as TGCGCCAGCAGCGCCCTCCAGGGGAACACTGAAGCTTTCTTT. Protein product: CASSALQGNTEAFF. The full variable domain, completed using reference TRBV5-1 and TRBJ1-1, is KAGVTQTPRYLIKTRGQQVTLSCSPISGHRSVSWYQQTPGQGLQFLFEYFSETQRNKGNFPGRFSGRQFSNSRSEMNVSTLELGDSALYLCASSALQGNTEAFFGQGTRLTVV.